This record covers a single T cell receptor beta chain. Its antigen is not identified. These data come from a study of T cells in Graves' hyperthyroidism and ophthalmopathy. General observations from the study: A median about 6.5 months before onset, the model predicted ophthalmopathy.

The CDR3 is made up of 15 amino acids. V gave up 6 bases and J gave up 4 bases, with 21 bases separating them. Germline assignment: CDR1 DFQATT and CDR2 SNEGSKA (reference sequence). Pregnant or lactating patients were excluded, as were those with uncontrolled infection or other autoimmune disease. Each diagnosis drew on symptoms, thyroxine, TRAb, thyroid ultrasound and orbital computed tomography findings. An approximately 10 ml volume of fresh peripheral blood provided the PBMCs. TCR beta CDR3 region amplification was performed from RNA transcripts. HTBI primers were employed in a first-round RT-PCR of the TCR CDR3. MiXCR, run by TCRdb on the multiplex PCR reads, gives a single entry per CDR3 protein. The sample comprises hundreds of thousands of distinct CDR3 sequences, 14% of which are singletons, and under 7% rests with the top ten.

This clonotype originated in a woman aged 30 to 39 with Graves' hyperthyroidism that later progressed to Graves' ophthalmopathy. The V call is TRBV20-1, the J call TRBJ1-2; D might be TRBD1 (6 bases). Sequencing was done on a sample of blood. The DNA for the CDR3 is TGCAGTGCCAGTAGCGAGGACAGCGCAGCCTATGGCTACACCTTC. Translated: CSASSEDSAAYGYTF.